This TCR beta chain was retrieved from a study of T-cell reconstitution after alpha-beta-depleted transplantation in children. Overall study results and limits: Hyperexpanded clones declined; after one year, newly produced T cells mostly supplied diversity. After transplant, at about two months, alpha-beta T cells were reportedly derived from several hundred expanded graft clones. The study traced high day-60 TCRbeta diversity in some patients to surviving recipient T cells and thymic progenitors.

CDR3 length equals 13 residues. Unmatched junction bases numbered 6, after V lost 5 bases and J lost 3 bases. The germline V gene has CDR1 DFQATT and CDR2 SNEGSKA (reference sequence). This clonotype is a singleton in its sample. Its antigen is unidentified. As it was prepared, the TCRbeta library received unique molecular identifiers. TCRdb itself ran the PCR reads through MiXCR, one entry per CDR3 protein. The table has fewer than 500,000 distinct CDR3 sequences, over 40% seen once. The starting material was PBMCs, obtained before TCRalphabeta/CD19-depleted stem cell transplant. This chain joins TRBV20-1 and TRBJ1-2; 7 bases map to TRBD1. The sequence was collected from a girl aged 2 to 9 with aplastic anemia, due to receive a stem cell transplant. CDR3 DNA sequence: TGCAGTGCTGATAACAGGGGCGACTATGGCTACACCTTC. Encoded protein: CSADNRGDYGYTF.